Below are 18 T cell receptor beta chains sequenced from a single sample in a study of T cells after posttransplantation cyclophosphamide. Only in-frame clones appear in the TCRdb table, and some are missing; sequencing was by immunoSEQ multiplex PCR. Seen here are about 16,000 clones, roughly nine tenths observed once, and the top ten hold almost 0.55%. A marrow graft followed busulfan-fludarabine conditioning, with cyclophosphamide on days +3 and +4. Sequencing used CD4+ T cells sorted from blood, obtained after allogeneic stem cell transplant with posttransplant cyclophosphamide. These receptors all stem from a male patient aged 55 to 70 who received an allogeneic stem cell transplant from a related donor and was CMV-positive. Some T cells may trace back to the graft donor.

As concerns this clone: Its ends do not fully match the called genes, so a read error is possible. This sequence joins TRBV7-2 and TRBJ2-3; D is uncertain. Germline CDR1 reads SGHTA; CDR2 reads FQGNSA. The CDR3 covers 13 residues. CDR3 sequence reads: CASSLEIAALPVF. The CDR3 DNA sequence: TGTGCCAGCAGCTTAGAGATAGCAGCCCTACCTGTGTTT.

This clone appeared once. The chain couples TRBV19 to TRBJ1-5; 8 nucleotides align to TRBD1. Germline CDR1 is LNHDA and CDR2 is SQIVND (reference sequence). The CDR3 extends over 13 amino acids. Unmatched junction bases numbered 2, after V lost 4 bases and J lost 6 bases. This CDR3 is CASSTTGVQPQHF. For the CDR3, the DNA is TGTGCCAGTAGTACGACAGGGGTTCAGCCCCAGCATTTT.

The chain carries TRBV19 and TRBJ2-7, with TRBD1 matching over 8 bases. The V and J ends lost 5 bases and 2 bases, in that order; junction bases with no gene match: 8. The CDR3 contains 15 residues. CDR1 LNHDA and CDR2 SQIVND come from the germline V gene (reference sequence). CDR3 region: CASSLTGTGAYEQYF. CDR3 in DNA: TGTGCCAGTAGTTTAACCGGGACAGGAGCCTACGAGCAGTACTTC.

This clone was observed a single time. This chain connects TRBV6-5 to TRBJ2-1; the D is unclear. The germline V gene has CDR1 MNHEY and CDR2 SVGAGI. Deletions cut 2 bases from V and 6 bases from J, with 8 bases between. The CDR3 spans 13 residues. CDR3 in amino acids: CASSYPGGNEQFF. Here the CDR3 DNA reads TGTGCCAGCAGTTACCCTGGCGGCAATGAGCAGTTCTTC.

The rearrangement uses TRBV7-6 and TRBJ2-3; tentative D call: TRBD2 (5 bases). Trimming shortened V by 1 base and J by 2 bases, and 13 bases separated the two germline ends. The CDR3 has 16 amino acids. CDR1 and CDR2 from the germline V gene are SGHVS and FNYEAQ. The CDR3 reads CASSLGAVTLTDTQYF. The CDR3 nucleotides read TGTGCCAGCAGCTTAGGAGCGGTTACCCTCACAGATACGCAGTATTTT.

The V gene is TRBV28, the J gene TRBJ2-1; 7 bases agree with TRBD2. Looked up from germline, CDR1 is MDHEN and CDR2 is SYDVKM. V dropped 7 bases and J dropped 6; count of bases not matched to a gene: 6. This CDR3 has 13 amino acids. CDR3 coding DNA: TGTGCCAGCACACGACTAGCCGTCAATGAGCAGTTCTTC. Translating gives CASTRLAVNEQFF.

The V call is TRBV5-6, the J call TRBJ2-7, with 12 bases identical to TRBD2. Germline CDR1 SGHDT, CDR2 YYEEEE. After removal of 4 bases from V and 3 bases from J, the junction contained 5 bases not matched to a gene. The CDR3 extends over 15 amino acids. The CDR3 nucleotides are TGTGCCAGCAGCCCTGGACTAGCGGGGTACTACGAGCAGTACTTC. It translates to CASSPGLAGYYEQYF.

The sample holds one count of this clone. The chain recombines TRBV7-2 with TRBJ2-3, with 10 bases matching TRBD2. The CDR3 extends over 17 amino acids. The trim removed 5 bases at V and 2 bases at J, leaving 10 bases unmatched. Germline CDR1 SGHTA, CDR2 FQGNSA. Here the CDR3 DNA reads TGTGCCAGCAGCCTTCGGGGTAGCGGGGGGTCCACAGATACGCAGTATTTT. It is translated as CASSLRGSGGSTDTQYF. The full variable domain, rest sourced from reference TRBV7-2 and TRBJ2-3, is GAGVSQSPSNKVTEKGKDVELRCDPISGHTALYWYRQSLGQGLEFLIYFQGNSAPDKSGLPSDRFSAERTGGSVSTLTIQRTQQEDSAVYLCASSLRGSGGSTDTQYFGPGTRLTVL.

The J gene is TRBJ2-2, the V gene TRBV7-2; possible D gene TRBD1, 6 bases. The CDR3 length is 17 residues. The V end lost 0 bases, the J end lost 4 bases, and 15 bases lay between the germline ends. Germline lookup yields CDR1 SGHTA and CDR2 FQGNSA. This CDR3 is CASSLAAGDYGTGELFF. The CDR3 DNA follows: TGTGCCAGCAGCTTAGCGGCAGGGGATTATGGCACCGGGGAGCTGTTTTTT.

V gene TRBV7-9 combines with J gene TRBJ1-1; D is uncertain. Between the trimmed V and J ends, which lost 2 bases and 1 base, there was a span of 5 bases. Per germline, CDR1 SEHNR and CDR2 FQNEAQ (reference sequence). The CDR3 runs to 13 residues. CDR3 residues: CASSLQENTEAFF. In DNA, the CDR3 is TGTGCCAGCAGCTTACAGGAGAACACTGAAGCTTTCTTT. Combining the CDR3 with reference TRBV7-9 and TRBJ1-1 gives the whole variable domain DTGVSQNPRHKITKRGQNVTFRCDPISEHNRLYWYRQTLGQGPEFLTYFQNEAQLEKSRLLSDRFSAERPKGSFSTLEIQRTEQGDSAMYLCASSLQENTEAFFGQGTRLTVV.

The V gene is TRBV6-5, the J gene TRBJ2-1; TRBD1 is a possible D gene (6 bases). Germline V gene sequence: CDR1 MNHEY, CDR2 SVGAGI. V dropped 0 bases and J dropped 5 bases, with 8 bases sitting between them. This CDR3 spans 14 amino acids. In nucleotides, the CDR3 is TGTGCCAGCAGTTACTCGAAGGGGGACAATGAGCAGTTCTTC. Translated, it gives CASSYSKGDNEQFF.

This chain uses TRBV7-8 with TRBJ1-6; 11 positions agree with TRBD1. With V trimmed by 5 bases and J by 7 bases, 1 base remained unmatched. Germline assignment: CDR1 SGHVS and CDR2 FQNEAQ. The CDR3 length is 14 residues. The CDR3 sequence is CASSRDRGNSPLHF. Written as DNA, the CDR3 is TGTGCCAGCAGCCGGGACAGGGGGAATTCACCCCTCCACTTT.

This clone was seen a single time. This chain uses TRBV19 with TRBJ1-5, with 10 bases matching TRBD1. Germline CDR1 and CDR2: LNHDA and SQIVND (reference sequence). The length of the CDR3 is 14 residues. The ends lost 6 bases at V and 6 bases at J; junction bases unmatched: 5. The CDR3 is CASSPGQGIQPQHF. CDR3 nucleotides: TGTGCCAGTAGCCCGGGACAGGGGATTCAGCCCCAGCATTTT. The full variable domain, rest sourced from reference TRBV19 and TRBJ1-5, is DGGITQSPKYLFRKEGQNVTLSCEQNLNHDAMYWYRQDPGQGLRLIYYSQIVNDFQKGDIAEGYSVSREKKESFPLTVTSAQKNPTAFYLCASSPGQGIQPQHFGDGTRLSIL.

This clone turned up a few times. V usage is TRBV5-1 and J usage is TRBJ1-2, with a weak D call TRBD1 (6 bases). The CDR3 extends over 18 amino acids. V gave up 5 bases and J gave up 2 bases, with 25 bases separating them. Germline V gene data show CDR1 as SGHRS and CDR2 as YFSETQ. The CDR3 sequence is CASSSGTVSGRGNYGYTF. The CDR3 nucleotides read TGCGCCAGCAGTTCCGGTACCGTCTCTGGGAGGGGGAACTATGGCTACACCTTC.

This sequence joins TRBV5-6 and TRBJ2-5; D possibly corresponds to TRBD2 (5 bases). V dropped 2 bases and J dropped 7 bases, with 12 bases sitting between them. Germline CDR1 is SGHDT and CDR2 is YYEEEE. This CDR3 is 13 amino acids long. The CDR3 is CASSFDAGGTQYF. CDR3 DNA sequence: TGTGCCAGCAGCTTCGATGCGGGTGGGACCCAGTACTTC.

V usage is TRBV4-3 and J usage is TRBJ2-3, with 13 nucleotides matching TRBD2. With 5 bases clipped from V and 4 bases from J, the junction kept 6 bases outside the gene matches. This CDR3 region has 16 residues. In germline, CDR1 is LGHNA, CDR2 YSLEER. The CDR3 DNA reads TGCGCCAGCAGCGGATTGACTAGCGGGGGGTCAGATACGCAGTATTTT. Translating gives CASSGLTSGGSDTQYF.

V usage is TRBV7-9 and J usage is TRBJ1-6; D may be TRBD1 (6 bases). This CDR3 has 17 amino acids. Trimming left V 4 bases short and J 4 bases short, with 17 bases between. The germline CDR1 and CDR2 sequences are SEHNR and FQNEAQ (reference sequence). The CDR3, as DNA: TGTGCCAGCAGCTCAGCAGGGGCGAGTTCGTATAATTCACCCCTCCACTTT. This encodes CASSSAGASSYNSPLHF.

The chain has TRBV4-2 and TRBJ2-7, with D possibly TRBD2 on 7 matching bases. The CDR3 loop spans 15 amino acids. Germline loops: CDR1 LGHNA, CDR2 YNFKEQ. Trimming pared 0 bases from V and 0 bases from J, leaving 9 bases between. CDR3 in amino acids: CASSQDRGGSYEQYF. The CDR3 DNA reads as TGTGCCAGCAGCCAAGATAGGGGGGGCTCCTACGAGCAGTACTTC.